This TCR beta chain is drawn from a study of T cell repertoires in cytomegalovirus infection. Study overall: Public signatures in TCR beta pointed to CMV infection and matching HLA type.

With 4 bases clipped from V and 5 bases from J, the junction kept 8 bases outside the gene matches. The CDR3 spans 15 residues. CDR1 is MRHNA and CDR2 is SNTAGT in the germline V gene. Findings of the study overall: Cumulated frequencies of public TCR beta families served to identify carriers of CMV plus the relevant HLA. The study found HLA-C-restricted CMV-specific TCR beta clonotypes dominating the ex vivo response.

In regard to this clonotype: Its target is unknown.

From the reads, TCRdb called clonotypes with MiXCR, one entry per CDR3 protein. This sample has under 200,000 distinct CDR3 sequences, with more than 9% found just once. The rearrangement joins TRBV6-4 to TRBJ2-1; 7 bases match TRBD2. The origin of this receptor is a human donor in good health (CMV status not recorded). Some clones in this sample may be carry-over from other donors' samples. Sequencing was done on a sample of PBMCs. CDR3 loop: CASSAGGSNHNEQFF. CDR3 DNA: TGTGCCAGCAGTGCGGGCGGGAGTAACCACAATGAGCAGTTCTTC.